The rows below give T cell receptor beta chains drawn from one sample of a study of CD8+ T cells in alopecia areata. Measured with immunoSEQ multiplex PCR; TCRdb has only the in-frame clones, and not every one. The table lists under 85,000 clones, around 49% of them singletons, with approximately 18% in the top ten. The sequencing used CD8+ T cells sorted from blood, collected at week 0. All receptors come from a human donor with alopecia areata. CDR3s include the opening cysteine and the closing phenylalanine or tryptophan. The D gene is left open where the match is weak. Some rows mark clone size as missing; the rest say once, few, many or name a class of expanded clone.

TRBV4-1	few	.	TRBJ2-4	17	CASSSDKGNLAKNIQYF	TGCGCCAGCAGCTCCGACAAGGGAAATCTAGCCAAAAACATTCAGTACTTC
TRBV29-1	.	TRBD2	TRBJ2-2	13	CSVGRAHSGELFF	TGCAGCGTAGGGAGGGCCCACAGCGGGGAGCTGTTTTTT
TRBV13	few	TRBD1	TRBJ2-1	17	CASSPSLGTGSYNEQFF	TGTGCCAGCAGCCCGTCCCTCGGGACAGGGTCCTACAATGAGCAGTTCTTC
TRBV7-2	few	TRBD2	TRBJ2-1	17	CASSLLAGGVWDNEQFF	TGTGCCAGCAGCTTGCTAGCGGGAGGTGTGTGGGACAATGAGCAGTTCTTC
TRBV4-1	.	.	TRBJ1-1	16	CASSQDREGMNTEAFF	TGCGCCAGCAGCCAAGATCGGGAGGGGATGAACACTGAAGCTTTCTTT
TRBV9	few	TRBD1	TRBJ1-1	16	CASTLQSGQANTEAFF	TGTGCCAGCACCCTACAGTCGGGACAGGCGAACACTGAAGCTTTCTTT
TRBV19	.	TRBD2	TRBJ2-3	14	CASRGTSGGDTQYF	TGTGCCAGTAGGGGGACTAGCGGAGGAGATACGCAGTATTTT
TRBV6-6	few	.	TRBJ2-7	12	CASISSAYEQYF	TGTGCCAGCATTAGCAGTGCCTACGAGCAGTACTTC
TRBV29-1	few	.	TRBJ2-7	12	CSAEGGQYEQYF	TGCAGCGCTGAGGGGGGGCAGTACGAGCAGTACTTC
TRBV7-9	.	.	TRBJ1-1	15	CASSLRILGDTEAFF	TGTGCCAGCAGCTTACGAATATTAGGGGACACTGAGGCTTTCTTT
TRBV7-9	few	.	TRBJ1-2	15	CASSGYTEARYGYTF	TGTGCCAGCAGCGGATACACGGAGGCTCGCTATGGCTACACCTTC
TRBV29-1	.	TRBD2	TRBJ2-7	13	CSVGGTSSYEQYF	TGCAGCGTTGGGGGGACTAGCTCCTACGAGCAGTACTTC
TRBV29-1	few	.	TRBJ2-6	16	CSALDSLYSGANVLTF	TGCAGCGCTTTGGACAGCCTTTACTCTGGGGCCAACGTCCTGACTTTC
TRBV27	.	TRBD1	TRBJ2-1	16	CASSLFGTEMTVEQFF	TGTGCCAGCAGTTTATTCGGGACAGAGATGACGGTTGAGCAGTTCTTC
TRBV6-5	.	TRBD1	TRBJ2-5	15	CASSQWSQGVETQYF	TGTGCCAGCAGCCAGTGGTCCCAGGGGGTAGAGACCCAGTACTTC
TRBV7-6	.	.	TRBJ1-2	13	CASSLAVTDGYTF	TGTGCCAGCAGCTTAGCCGTGACGGATGGCTACACCTTC
TRBV4-3	.	.	TRBJ2-7	13	CASSQRTSYEQYF	TGCGCCAGCAGCCAACGCACGTCCTACGAGCAGTACTTC
TRBV30	.	TRBD1	TRBJ1-5	14	CAWSPGTGNQPQHF	TGTGCCTGGAGCCCCGGGACAGGCAATCAGCCCCAGCATTTT
TRBV7-9	.	TRBD2	TRBJ2-5	16	CASSLGELAEQETQYF	TGTGCCAGCAGCTTAGGGGAGCTAGCGGAACAAGAGACCCAGTACTTC
TRBV25-1	.	.	TRBJ2-7	15	CASSPTAYGLYEQYF	TGTGCCAGCAGCCCAACCGCCTACGGGCTCTACGAGCAGTACTTC
TRBV10-3	.	TRBD2	TRBJ2-1	16	CAISEAGLAGGNEQFF	TGTGCCATCAGTGAGGCAGGACTAGCGGGAGGGAATGAGCAGTTCTTC
TRBV4-1	.	.	TRBJ2-6	19	CASSQDSGTGYSGANVLTF	TGCGCCAGCAGCCAAGATAGCGGGACAGGGTACTCTGGGGCCAACGTCCTGACTTTC
TRBV9	once	.	TRBJ1-2	14	CASSAVGPEYGYTF	TGTGCCAGCAGCGCGGTGGGGCCGGAGTATGGCTACACCTTC
TRBV7-8	.	.	TRBJ1-1	15	CASSFSSDMNTEAFF	TGTGCCAGCAGCTTTTCATCAGACATGAACACTGAAGCTTTCTTT
TRBV29-1	.	.	TRBJ2-7	13	CSVVPGEWNEQYF	TGCAGCGTTGTCCCCGGGGAGTGGAACGAGCAGTACTTC
TRBV4-3	once	.	TRBJ2-1	14	CASSQGRDYNEQFF	TGCGCCAGCAGCCAAGGCAGGGACTACAATGAGCAGTTCTTC
TRBV9	.	.	TRBJ1-2	15	CASSVAQTPNYGYTF	TGTGCCAGCAGCGTAGCCCAGACCCCTAACTATGGCTACACCTTC
TRBV2	.	TRBD1	TRBJ1-5	13	CASKDRGNQPQHF	TGTGCCAGCAAGGACAGGGGTAATCAGCCCCAGCATTTT
TRBV9	.	.	TRBJ2-7	14	CASSVEGDSYEQYF	TGTGCCAGCAGCGTAGAGGGGGACTCCTACGAGCAGTACTTC
TRBV7-2	few	TRBD1	TRBJ1-2	15	CASSTRPGQDYGYTF	TGTGCCAGCAGCACCCGTCCGGGACAGGACTATGGCTACACCTTC
TRBV30	few	TRBD2	TRBJ2-1	16	CAWSVRERDLYNEQFF	TGTGCCTGGAGTGTTCGTGAGCGGGATCTCTACAATGAGCAGTTCTTC
TRBV5-1	.	.	TRBJ2-7	14	CASSHTDGTYEQYF	TGCGCCAGCAGCCACACGGACGGAACCTACGAGCAGTACTTC
TRBV18	.	TRBD1	TRBJ2-3	17	CASSETQRDRVPDTQYF	TGTGCCAGCTCAGAAACTCAACGGGACAGGGTACCAGATACGCAGTATTTT
TRBV29-1	few	.	TRBJ2-1	13	CSVVGGNYNEQFF	TGCAGCGTTGTTGGGGGCAACTACAATGAGCAGTTCTTC
TRBV4-1	.	.	TRBJ2-3	15	CASNPPREGTDTQYF	TGCGCCAGCAACCCCCCCAGGGAAGGCACAGATACGCAGTATTTT
TRBV9	.	.	TRBJ2-6	18	CASSVQGISSGWPNVLTF	TGTGCCAGCAGCGTGCAGGGAATTTCCTCTGGGTGGCCCAACGTCCTGACTTTC
TRBV5-1	.	.	TRBJ2-4	19	CASSLVPGLTDVAKNIQYF	TGCGCCAGCAGCTTGGTACCTGGGCTAACCGATGTGGCCAAAAACATTCAGTACTTC
TRBV29-1	few	TRBD2	TRBJ2-1	17	CSVEDGGKAGVYNEQFF	TGCAGCGTTGAAGATGGGGGGAAAGCGGGAGTTTACAATGAGCAGTTCTTC
TRBV6-1	once	TRBD1	TRBJ1-5	14	CASGEYRGGQPQHF	TGTGCCAGCGGAGAGTACAGGGGAGGACAGCCCCAGCATTTT
TRBV29-1	.	.	TRBJ1-2	13	CSVEGGASYGYTF	TGCAGCGTTGAAGGGGGCGCATCTTATGGCTACACCTTC
TRBV27	.	TRBD2	TRBJ2-1	15	CASTLGPGGGNEQFF	TGTGCCAGCACCCTAGGACCGGGAGGGGGCAATGAGCAGTTCTTC
TRBV5-6	.	.	TRBJ2-5	13	CASLGPSRETQYF	TGTGCCAGCCTGGGACCGTCCAGGGAGACCCAGTACTTC
TRBV29-1	few	.	TRBJ2-7	13	CSAEGGSPYEQYF	TGCAGCGCCGAGGGCGGTTCACCCTACGAGCAGTACTTC
TRBV27	.	.	TRBJ1-1	15	CASSPTPRGNTEAFF	TGTGCCAGCAGTCCAACTCCCCGGGGGAACACTGAAGCTTTCTTT
TRBV2	.	.	TRBJ2-5	13	CASIWEMAETQYF	TGTGCCAGCATTTGGGAGATGGCAGAGACCCAGTACTTC
TRBV4-1	.	.	TRBJ1-5	15	CASSQEVHSNQPQHF	TGCGCCAGCAGCCAAGAAGTACATAGCAATCAGCCCCAGCATTTT
TRBV4-1	.	TRBD2	TRBJ2-2	13	CASSQGLAGELFF	TGCGCCAGCAGCCAGGGACTAGCGGGGGAGCTGTTTTTT
TRBV6-5	few	TRBD2	TRBJ2-1	16	CASSYAGLAGYNEQFF	TGTGCCAGCAGTTACGCGGGACTAGCGGGATACAATGAGCAGTTCTTC
TRBV29-1	few	.	TRBJ1-2	12	CSVEDRAYGYTF	TGCAGCGTTGAAGATAGGGCCTATGGCTACACCTTC
TRBV4-1	.	.	TRBJ1-1	16	CASSQAYRTPSPEAFF	TGCGCCAGCAGCCAGGCCTACCGGACACCTTCTCCCGAAGCTTTCTTT
TRBV29-1	.	.	TRBJ2-1	11	CSVGQYNEQFF	TGCAGCGTTGGTCAGTACAATGAGCAGTTCTTC
TRBV27	few	.	TRBJ2-1	15	CASSSGPSSYNEQFF	TGTGCCAGCAGTTCAGGGCCTAGCTCCTACAATGAGCAGTTCTTC
TRBV7-8	.	TRBD2	TRBJ2-3	16	CASSPRDSGITDTQYF	TGTGCCAGCAGTCCTCGTGATAGCGGGATCACAGATACGCAGTATTTT
TRBV6-5	.	.	TRBJ2-2	15	CASSYGSGANRELFF	TGTGCCAGCAGTTACGGGTCAGGGGCTAACCGGGAGCTGTTTTTT
TRBV5-1	.	TRBD2	TRBJ2-2	17	CASSLERSGSGTGELFF	TGCGCCAGCAGCTTGGAAAGGAGCGGGAGTGGGACCGGGGAGCTGTTTTTT
TRBV10-1	.	.	TRBJ1-1	17	CASSESTALPGNTEAFF	TGCGCCAGCAGTGAGTCTACAGCCCTCCCGGGTAACACTGAAGCTTTCTTT
TRBV13	.	.	TRBJ2-2	18	CASSYGPPGHLNTGELFF	TGTGCCAGCAGCTACGGACCCCCGGGACACTTGAACACCGGGGAGCTGTTTTTT
TRBV5-6	.	.	TRBJ2-7	13	CASSLGFSYEQYF	TGTGCCAGCAGCTTGGGCTTTTCTTACGAGCAGTACTTC
TRBV7-2	few	.	TRBJ2-5	15	CASSPRTVTQETQYF	TGTGCCAGCAGCCCCCGGACAGTAACGCAAGAGACCCAGTACTTC
TRBV29-1	few	TRBD2	TRBJ2-2	16	CSVGLAAYANTGELFF	TGCAGCGTTGGCCTAGCGGCTTACGCGAACACCGGGGAGCTGTTTTTT